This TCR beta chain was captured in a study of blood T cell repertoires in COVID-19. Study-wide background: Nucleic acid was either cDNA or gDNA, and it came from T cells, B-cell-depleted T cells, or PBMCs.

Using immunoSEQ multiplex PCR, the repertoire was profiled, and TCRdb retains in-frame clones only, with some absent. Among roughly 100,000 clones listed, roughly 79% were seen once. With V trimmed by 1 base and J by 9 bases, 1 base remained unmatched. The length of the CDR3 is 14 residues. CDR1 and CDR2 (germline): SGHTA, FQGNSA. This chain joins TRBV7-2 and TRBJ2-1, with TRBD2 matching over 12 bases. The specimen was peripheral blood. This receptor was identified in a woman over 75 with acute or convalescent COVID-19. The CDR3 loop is CASSLGLAGVEQFF. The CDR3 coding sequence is TGTGCCAGCAGCTTAGGACTAGCGGGAGTTGAGCAGTTCTTC. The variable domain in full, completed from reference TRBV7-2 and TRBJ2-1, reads GAGVSQSPSNKVTEKGKDVELRCDPISGHTALYWYRQSLGQGLEFLIYFQGNSAPDKSGLPSDRFSAERTGGSVSTLTIQRTQQEDSAVYLCASSLGLAGVEQFFGPGTRLTVL.